In this sample, the clone carrying this T cell receptor beta chain turned up a few times. The sample comes from a study of T cells in localized non-small cell lung cancer. The data were produced by immunoSEQ multiplex PCR, yet TCRdb's version contains in-frame clones alone and is incomplete. Here the sample spans some 78,000 clones, 70% to 90% being singletons. The germline V and J ends were trimmed by 4 bases and 7 bases, with 7 bases remaining between them. Germline V gene data show CDR1 as LGHNA and CDR2 as YNFKEQ. This CDR3 has 11 amino acids. The source material was peripheral blood, sampled before any cancer treatment. This receptor was identified in a man aged 40-75 years with stage I lung adenocarcinoma. The chain carries TRBV4-2 and TRBJ1-2; no definite D call. The CDR3 loop is CASSPGVGYTF. CDR3 coding DNA: TGTGCCAGCAGCCCCGGGGTTGGCTACACCTTC.